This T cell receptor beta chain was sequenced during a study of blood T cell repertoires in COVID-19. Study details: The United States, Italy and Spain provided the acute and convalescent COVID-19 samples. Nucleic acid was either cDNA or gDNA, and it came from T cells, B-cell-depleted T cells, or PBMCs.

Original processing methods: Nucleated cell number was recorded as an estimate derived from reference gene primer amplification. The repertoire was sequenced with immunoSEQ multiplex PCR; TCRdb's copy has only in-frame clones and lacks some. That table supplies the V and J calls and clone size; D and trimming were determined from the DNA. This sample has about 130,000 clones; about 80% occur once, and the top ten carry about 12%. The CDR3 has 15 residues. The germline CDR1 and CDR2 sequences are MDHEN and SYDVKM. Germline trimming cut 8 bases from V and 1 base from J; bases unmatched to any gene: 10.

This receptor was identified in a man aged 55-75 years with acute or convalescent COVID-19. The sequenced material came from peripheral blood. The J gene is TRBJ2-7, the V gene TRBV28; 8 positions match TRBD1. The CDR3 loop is CASSPGQETSYEQYF. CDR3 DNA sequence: TGTGCCAGCTCACCGGGACAGGAGACGTCCTACGAGCAGTACTTC.